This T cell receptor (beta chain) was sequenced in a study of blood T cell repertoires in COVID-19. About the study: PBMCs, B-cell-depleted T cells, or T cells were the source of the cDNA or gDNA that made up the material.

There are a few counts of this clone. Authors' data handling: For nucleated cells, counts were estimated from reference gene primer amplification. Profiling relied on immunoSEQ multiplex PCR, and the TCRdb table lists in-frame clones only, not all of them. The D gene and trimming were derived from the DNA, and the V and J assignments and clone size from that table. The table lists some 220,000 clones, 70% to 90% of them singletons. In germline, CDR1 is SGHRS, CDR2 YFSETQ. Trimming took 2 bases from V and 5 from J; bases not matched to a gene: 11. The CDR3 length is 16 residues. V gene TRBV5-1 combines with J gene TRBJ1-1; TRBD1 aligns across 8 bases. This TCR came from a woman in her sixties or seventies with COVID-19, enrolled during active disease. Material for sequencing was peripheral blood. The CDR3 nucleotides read TGCGCCAGCAGCTTTGGACAGGGAACTATTCGGACTGAAGCTTTCTTT. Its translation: CASSFGQGTIRTEAFF.